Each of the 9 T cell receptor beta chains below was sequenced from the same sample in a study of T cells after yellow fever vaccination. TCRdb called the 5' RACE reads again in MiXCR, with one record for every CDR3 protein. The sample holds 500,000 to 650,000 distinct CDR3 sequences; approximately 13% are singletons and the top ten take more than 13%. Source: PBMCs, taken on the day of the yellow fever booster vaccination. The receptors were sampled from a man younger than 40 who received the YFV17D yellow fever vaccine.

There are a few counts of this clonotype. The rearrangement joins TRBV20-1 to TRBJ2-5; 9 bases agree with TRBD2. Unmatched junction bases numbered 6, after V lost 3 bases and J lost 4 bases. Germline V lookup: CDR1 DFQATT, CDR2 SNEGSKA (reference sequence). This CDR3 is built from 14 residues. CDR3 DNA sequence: TGCAGTGCTAGTACCGCGGGAGGGCGAGAGACCCAGTACTTC. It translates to CSASTAGGRETQYF.

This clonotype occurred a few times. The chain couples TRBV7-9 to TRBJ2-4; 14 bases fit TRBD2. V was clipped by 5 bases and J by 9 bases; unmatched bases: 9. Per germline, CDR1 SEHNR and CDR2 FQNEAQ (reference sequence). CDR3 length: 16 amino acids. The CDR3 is CASSAGTSGSLGIQYF. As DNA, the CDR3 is TGTGCCAGCAGCGCCGGGACTAGCGGGAGTTTAGGCATTCAGTACTTC.

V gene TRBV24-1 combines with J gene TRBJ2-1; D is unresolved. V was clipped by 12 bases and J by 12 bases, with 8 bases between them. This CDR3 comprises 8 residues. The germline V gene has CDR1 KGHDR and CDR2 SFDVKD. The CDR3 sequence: CAPSVQFF. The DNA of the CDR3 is TGTGCCCCTTCTGTGCAGTTCTTC.

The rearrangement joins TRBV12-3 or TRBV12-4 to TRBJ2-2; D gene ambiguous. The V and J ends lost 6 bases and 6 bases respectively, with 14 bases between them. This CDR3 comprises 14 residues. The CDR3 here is CASRRRASPGELFF. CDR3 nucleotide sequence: TGTGCCAGCAGACGCCGGGCATCTCCCGGGGAGCTGTTTTTT.

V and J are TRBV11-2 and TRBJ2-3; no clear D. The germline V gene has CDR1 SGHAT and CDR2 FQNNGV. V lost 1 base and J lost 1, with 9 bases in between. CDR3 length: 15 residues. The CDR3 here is CASSLVTTGTDTQYF. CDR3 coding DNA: TGTGCCAGCAGCTTAGTTACGACGGGCACAGATACGCAGTATTTT.

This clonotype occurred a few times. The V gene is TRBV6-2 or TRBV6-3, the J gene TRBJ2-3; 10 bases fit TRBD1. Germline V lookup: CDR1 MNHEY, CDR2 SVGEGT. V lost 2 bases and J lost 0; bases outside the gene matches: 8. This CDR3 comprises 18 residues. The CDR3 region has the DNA TGTGCCAGCAGTTACAGTTTCCGGGACAGGGGAAGCACAGATACGCAGTATTTT. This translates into CASSYSFRDRGSTDTQYF.

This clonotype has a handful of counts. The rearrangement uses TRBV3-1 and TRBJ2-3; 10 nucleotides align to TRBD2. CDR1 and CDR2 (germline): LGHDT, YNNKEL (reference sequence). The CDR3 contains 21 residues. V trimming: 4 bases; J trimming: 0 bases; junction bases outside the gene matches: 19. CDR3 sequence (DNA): TGTGCCAGCAGCCTCGTTCGTACCGGGACTAGCGCGGTACTCAGCACAGATACGCAGTATTTT. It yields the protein CASSLVRTGTSAVLSTDTQYF.

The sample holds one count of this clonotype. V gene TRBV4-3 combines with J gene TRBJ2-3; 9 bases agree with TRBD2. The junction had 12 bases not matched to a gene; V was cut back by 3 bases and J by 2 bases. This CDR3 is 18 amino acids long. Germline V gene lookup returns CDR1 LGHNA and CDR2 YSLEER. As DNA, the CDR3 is TGCGCCAGCAGCCAGACCCTCCTTAGCGGGAGTCTCACAGATACGCAGTATTTT. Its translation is CASSQTLLSGSLTDTQYF.

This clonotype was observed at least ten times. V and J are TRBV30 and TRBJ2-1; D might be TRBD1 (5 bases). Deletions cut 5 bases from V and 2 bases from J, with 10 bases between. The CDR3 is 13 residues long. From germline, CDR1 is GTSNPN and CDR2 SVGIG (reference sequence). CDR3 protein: CAWSRVPYNEQFF. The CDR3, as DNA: TGTGCCTGGTCCAGGGTCCCCTACAATGAGCAGTTCTTC.